What follows describes a single T cell receptor beta chain. Its target antigen remains unknown. No much larger clone is present one base from it, and per-base qualities are unavailable. Reading the germline V gene gives CDR1 SGHRS and CDR2 YFSETQ. Including cysteine and phenylalanine, the CDR3 has 14 amino acids. The entry retains the CDR3 DNA only, 42 bases that are in frame from base 1. The library was made by 5' RACE. The instrument was an Illumina HiSeq 2500. The second PCR ran for about 7 to 11 cycles and used a J-beta primer mix along with a sample-barcoded 5' primer. Each TCR beta cDNA molecule received a unique molecular identifier from a template-switch 5' adaptor carrying 12 random nucleotides. Each sample yielded at least 3 million CDR3-containing paired-end reads. The Mint cDNA synthesis kit, primed by a TRBC-specific oligonucleotide, was used to synthesize first-strand cDNA from all RNA. Following uracil-DNA glycosylase treatment, all cDNA underwent a first 18-cycle PCR with the universal primers M1SS and BC2_uni_R. As for how the authors treated the data: For normalization, 1 million high-quality reads were randomly selected from each sample, with every read carrying a distinct molecular identifier. Instead of being binned into consensus sequences, reads with shared molecular identifiers were discarded. MiTCR, run with a Q25 quality threshold and the strictest error-elimination algorithm, handled CDR3 identification, clonotype clustering and error correction. A nonparametric unseen species model with Euler transformation was used to estimate lower-bound total TCR beta diversity. TCRdb took the public reads, trimmed them with fastp at Q25, ran MiXCR for clone calling and kept in-frame beta chains. Rows are unified per CDR3 protein, each entry keeping the most common DNA and genes. The V and J calls and clone size come from TCRdb's table, not from the authors' own analysis. The sample records about 1.7 million distinct CDR3 sequences, over 25% of which are singletons. About 7.7% of the sample comes from the top ten.

The record originates from a study of blood T cells in healthy people across ages (dated by TCRdb to about 2015). About the full investigation: In model experiments, template switching captured roughly one uniquely barcoded TCR beta cDNA molecule for every two T cells. Age-related changes in TCR beta repertoire diversity were measured in the study by deep sequencing normalized with unique cDNA molecular identifiers. Donors were grouped into four age groups: young (average about 15 years), middle-aged (under 40), aged (about 60) and long-lived (approximately 78). To avoid experimental bias, donors of different ages were spread randomly across the sequencing lanes. Using the same blood draw, the study looked at two additional independent replicas of 1 million unique cDNA reads for two donors, one aged 18 to 30 and the other aged 80 or older. General findings and caveats noted by the study authors: Because the CMV infection status of the donors was unknown, age-related changes in expanded clonotypes may potentially have been confounded. Compared with the aged group, the long-lived group had more naive CD4+ T cells, fewer expanded clones and increased TCR diversity, suggesting age selection. A strong correlation was found between observed TCR beta diversity and the percentage of naive T cells measured by flow cytometry. Estimates of total diversity from one million sequenced T cells were regarded as lower bounds and underestimates. Bulk unsorted PBMC profiling prevented conclusive comparison of naive and antigen-experienced compartments. Observed TCR beta diversity per million T cells fell roughly linearly with age, and a significant reduction was already apparent by age approximately 41.

The 39 donors, aged about 6 to 90 years, were systemically healthy Caucasian individuals from Russia. Each donor gave about 10 milliliters of peripheral blood, drawn into EDTA-treated Vacutainer tubes. Ficoll-Paque density-gradient centrifugation was used to isolate PBMCs, with at least 7 million per sample. Total RNA was extracted from PBMCs with Trizol reagent, with at least 5.5 micrograms obtained per sample. The percentages of naive CD45RAhigh/CD27high T cells were determined by flow cytometry on a PBMC aliquot from every donor. The chain is assembled from TRBV5-1 and TRBJ2-5; the D gene is not confidently resolved. With the DNA end fitting TRBJ2-7 better, the J assignment may be wrong. The TCR sequence derives from a woman aged 25 to 39 in good health. Sequenced material: blood. The CDR3 protein is CASSLYVGTHEQYF. The DNA sequence reads TGCGCCAGCAGCTTGTATGTGGGAACCCACGAGCAGTACTTC.